A single sample is the source of the 29 T cell receptor beta chains below, sequenced in a study of blood T cell repertoires in COVID-19. TCRdb keeps only in-frame clones here, not all; method: immunoSEQ multiplex PCR. The sample lists approximately 73,000 clones, 86% occurring once. Sequences were obtained from peripheral blood. The receptors were gathered from a woman aged 55 to 70 with acute or convalescent COVID-19.

This chain uses TRBV11-2 with TRBJ2-7, with D possibly matching TRBD2 (6 bases). CDR1 and CDR2 (germline): SGHAT, FQNNGV. V lost 0 bases and J lost 4, with 7 bases in between. This CDR3 spans 13 amino acids. This chain's CDR3 is CASSLEEGYEQYF. In nucleotides, the CDR3 is TGTGCCAGCAGCTTAGAGGAGGGGTACGAGCAGTACTTC.

The rearrangement joins TRBV6-5 to TRBJ1-1; perhaps TRBD1 as D (6 bases). This CDR3 comprises 13 residues. With 5 bases removed from V and 9 bases from J, the gap between germline ends came to 16 bases. Germline V gene lookup returns CDR1 MNHEY and CDR2 SVGAGI. The CDR3 DNA sequence: TGTGCCAGCAGTACTTTAGGGAGGGGGAAAGCTTTCTTT. This encodes CASSTLGRGKAFF.

V gene TRBV7-6 combines with J gene TRBJ2-5; tentatively, D is TRBD2 (5 bases). The length of the CDR3 is 14 residues. Germline-derived CDR1 and CDR2 are SGHVS and FNYEAQ. Trimming took off 5 bases at V and 2 bases at J, with 12 bases between the two ends. CDR3 region: CASSLQSGQETQYF. For the CDR3, the DNA is TGTGCCAGCAGCCTCCAGAGCGGACAAGAGACCCAGTACTTC.

The chain joins TRBV19 to TRBJ2-7; 8 nucleotides line up with TRBD1. The CDR3 is 14 amino acids. Germline CDR1 reads LNHDA; CDR2 reads SQIVND (reference sequence). J gave up 3 bases and V 4 bases, and 5 bases lay outside the gene matches. The CDR3: CASSTGQGVYEQYF. In DNA form, the CDR3 reads TGTGCCAGTAGTACTGGACAGGGAGTCTACGAGCAGTACTTC.

This clone was observed a handful of times. This chain joins TRBV18 and TRBJ1-4; 9 bases line up with TRBD1. V dropped 1 base and J dropped 4; count of bases not matched to a gene: 4. The V gene's germline CDR1 is KGHSH and CDR2 LQKENI. The CDR3 length is 16 residues. Here the CDR3 DNA reads TGTGCCAGCTCACCACGGATGGGACAGGGTAATGAAAAACTGTTTTTT. Residues: CASSPRMGQGNEKLFF.

The chain recombines TRBV5-1 with TRBJ2-5; D is possibly TRBD1 (6 bases). V lost 5 bases, J lost 2 bases, and 16 bases lay in between. The CDR3 loop spans 15 amino acids. Germline values: CDR1 SGHRS, CDR2 YFSETQ. The CDR3 reads CASRIQGLGQETQYF. The CDR3 DNA reads TGCGCCAGCAGAATCCAGGGGCTTGGACAAGAGACCCAGTACTTC.

The chain combines TRBV10-3 with TRBJ1-3, with D perhaps matching TRBD1 (5 bases). V lost 6 bases, J lost 8 bases, and 14 bases lay in between. Germline lookup yields CDR1 ENHRY and CDR2 SYGVKD. This CDR3 has 13 residues. CDR3 in amino acids: CAIRTDPTDTIYF. The CDR3 DNA sequence: TGTGCCATCAGGACAGATCCAACCGACACCATATATTTT.

The J gene is TRBJ2-3, the V gene TRBV10-3; 8 positions agree with TRBD2. CDR1 and CDR2 (germline): ENHRY, SYGVKD. The CDR3 consists of 13 residues. The junction had 2 bases not matched to a gene; V was cut back by 6 bases and J by 3 bases. CDR3 in amino acids: CAISSSGTDTQYF. CDR3 nucleotide sequence: TGTGCCATCAGCTCTAGCGGGACAGATACGCAGTATTTT.

The V and J genes are TRBV6-2 or TRBV6-3 and TRBJ2-7; D unresolved. This CDR3 comprises 15 residues. V was shortened by 3 bases and J by 0 bases, with 12 bases between the two germline ends. In germline, CDR1 is MNHEY, CDR2 SVGEGT. The CDR3 nucleotides read TGTGCCAGCAGTTATGGTTATCCGAGCTCCTACGAGCAGTACTTC. Residues: CASSYGYPSSYEQYF.

The chain links TRBV5-1 to TRBJ2-7; D perhaps matches TRBD1 (5 bases). This CDR3 has 16 residues. Germline lookup yields CDR1 SGHRS and CDR2 YFSETQ. Trimming shortened V by 0 bases and J by 12 bases, and 25 bases separated the two germline ends. CDR3 in DNA: TGCGCCAGCAGCTTGGTAGGGGTTATAACTAACCCCCTCAGGTACTTC. Translation: CASSLVGVITNPLRYF.

The chain uses TRBV6-5 and TRBJ2-4; D is possibly TRBD1 (5 bases). Germline V gives CDR1 MNHEY, CDR2 SVGAGI. The CDR3 has 16 amino acids. Deletions cut 4 bases from V and 5 bases from J, with 18 bases between. The CDR3 DNA reads as TGTGCCAGCAGTTCCTACAGGAGCAACTCCGAAAACATTCAGTACTTC. Amino acid sequence: CASSSYRSNSENIQYF.

The gene calls are TRBV10-3 and TRBJ1-5, with D tentatively TRBD1 (6 bases). Trimming took 1 base from V and 5 from J, leaving 12 bases between them. Germline V gives CDR1 ENHRY, CDR2 SYGVKD. There are 15 residues in the CDR3. CDR3 amino acids: CAISELGARDQPQHF. DNA for the CDR3: TGTGCCATCAGTGAGTTGGGGGCGAGGGATCAGCCCCAGCATTTT.

The chain is built from TRBV29-1 and TRBJ2-1, with TRBD2 matching over 8 bases. The CDR3 is 17 amino acids. V shed 4 bases, J shed 0 bases, and the junction held 11 bases outside the gene matches. The germline V gene has CDR1 SQVTM and CDR2 ANQGSEA. The CDR3 reads CSVGRLAFKSSYNEQFF. The DNA of the CDR3 is TGCAGCGTTGGAAGACTAGCGTTTAAGAGCTCCTACAATGAGCAGTTCTTC.

This chain joins TRBV5-4 and TRBJ1-6, with a weak D call TRBD1 (5 bases). CDR1 SGHNT and CDR2 YYREEE come from the germline V gene (reference sequence). Trimming shortened V by 4 bases and J by 5 bases, and 10 bases separated the two germline ends. The CDR3 loop spans 14 amino acids. Here the CDR3 DNA reads TGTGCCAGCAGCGTGGACACCCATAATTCACCCCTCCACTTT. This gives the protein CASSVDTHNSPLHF.

By sample fraction, this clone is medium-sized. CDR3 DNA sequence: TGTGCCAGTAGTATAGTAGCGCAGGCTACGCAGTATTTT. Translated: CASSIVAQATQYF. The chain links TRBV19 to TRBJ2-3, with D maybe TRBD2 (5 bases). With 1 base removed from V and 8 bases from J, the gap between germline ends came to 10 bases. This CDR3 is built from 13 residues. Germline-derived CDR1 and CDR2 are LNHDA and SQIVND (reference sequence).

This clone has more than one count but fewer than ten. The chain couples TRBV29-1 to TRBJ1-2, with TRBD1 identical over 9 bases. The germline V gene encodes CDR1 SQVTM and CDR2 ANQGSEA. This CDR3 has 16 residues. Trimming removed 4 bases from V and 3 bases from J; junction bases left unmatched: 12. CDR3 DNA sequence: TGCAGCGTTGGGGCGTCTCCGGGACAGGGCTACTATGGCTACACCTTC. It specifies CSVGASPGQGYYGYTF.

V and J are TRBV5-6 and TRBJ2-2; D remains unclear. V lost 1 base, J lost 6 bases, and 4 bases lay in between. Germline CDR1 SGHDT, CDR2 YYEEEE. The CDR3 is made up of 12 amino acids. CDR3 amino acids: CASSLYSGELFF. As DNA, the CDR3 is TGTGCCAGCAGCTTGTATTCCGGGGAGCTGTTTTTT.

This clone came up once. V gene TRBV27 combines with J gene TRBJ1-4; a possible D gene is TRBD1 (5 bases). Germline lookup yields CDR1 MNHEY and CDR2 SMNVEV (reference sequence). Trimming cost V 8 bases and J 4 bases, with 11 bases left between them. This CDR3 has 13 residues. The CDR3 coding sequence is TGTGCCAGCTCCAGGGCGATTAATGAAAAACTGTTTTTT. The encoded protein is CASSRAINEKLFF.

The rearrangement links TRBV7-9 to TRBJ1-2; the D gene is possibly TRBD1 (6 bases). This CDR3 has 15 amino acids. V was shortened by 6 bases and J by 1 base, with 15 bases between the two germline ends. Germline V gene lookup returns CDR1 SEHNR and CDR2 FQNEAQ (reference sequence). CDR3 sequence: CASRQGTGYNYGYTF. In nucleotides, the CDR3 is TGTGCCAGCAGGCAAGGCACAGGGTATAACTATGGCTACACCTTC. Supplemented by reference TRBV7-9 and TRBJ1-2, the full variable domain reads DTGVSQNPRHKITKRGQNVTFRCDPISEHNRLYWYRQTLGQGPEFLTYFQNEAQLEKSRLLSDRFSAERPKGSFSTLEIQRTEQGDSAMYLCASRQGTGYNYGYTFGSGTRLTVV.

This chain connects TRBV7-8 to TRBJ1-1; D uncertain. This CDR3 has 12 residues. Looked up from germline, CDR1 is SGHVS and CDR2 is FQNEAQ. V was trimmed by 5 bases and J by 4 bases, leaving 8 bases between them. The CDR3 nucleotides are TGTGCCAGCAGCCGGCGGGGCACTGAAGCTTTCTTT. Translation: CASSRRGTEAFF.

V gene TRBV5-1 combines with J gene TRBJ2-1, with 7 bases fitting TRBD1. The trim removed 2 bases at V and 5 bases at J, leaving 4 bases unmatched. The length of the CDR3 is 14 residues. Germline CDR1 reads SGHRS; CDR2 reads YFSETQ. CDR3: CASSLQGFHNEQFF. CDR3 DNA: TGCGCCAGCAGCTTACAGGGGTTCCACAATGAGCAGTTCTTC.

V gene TRBV9 combines with J gene TRBJ2-5, with unresolved D. Between the trimmed V and J ends, which lost 4 bases and 1 base, there was a span of 8 bases. Germline V gene lookup returns CDR1 SGDLS and CDR2 YYNGEE. The CDR3 length is 13 residues. DNA for the CDR3: TGTGCCAGCAGCTCGAGCGTCCAAGAGACCCAGTACTTC. As protein: CASSSSVQETQYF. The complete variable domain, with remaining parts taken from reference TRBV9 and TRBJ2-5, reads DSGVTQTPKHLITATGQRVTLRCSPRSGDLSVYWYQQSLDQGLQFLIQYYNGEERAKGNILERFSAQQFPDLHSELNLSSLELGDSALYFCASSSSVQETQYFGPGTRLLVL.

This chain joins TRBV7-6 and TRBJ1-3, with D perhaps matching TRBD1 (5 bases). This CDR3 contains 15 residues. The germline V gene encodes CDR1 SGHVS and CDR2 FNYEAQ. V was pared by 2 bases and J by 3 bases, with 11 bases between. CDR3 sequence: CASSLTKGYGNTIYF. The CDR3 nucleotides are TGTGCCAGCAGCTTAACTAAGGGGTATGGAAACACCATATATTTT.

The rearrangement links TRBV18 to TRBJ2-2; D is undetermined. V shed 5 bases and J shed 6 bases, with 7 bases lying between them. CDR1 KGHSH and CDR2 LQKENI come from the germline V gene. The CDR3 runs to 12 residues. DNA for the CDR3: TGTGCCAGCTCATATTACTCCGGGGAGCTGTTTTTT. Its protein is CASSYYSGELFF.

The rearrangement links TRBV5-1 to TRBJ1-2, with D maybe TRBD1 (5 bases). Germline values: CDR1 SGHRS, CDR2 YFSETQ. The CDR3 is 13 residues long. Trimming removed 0 bases at V and 11 bases at J, with 14 bases between. The CDR3 nucleotides are TGCGCCAGCAGCTTGGCGGACAAGGCCTTTTACACCTTC. Protein: CASSLADKAFYTF.

V usage is TRBV6-5 and J usage is TRBJ1-5; maybe TRBD1 (6 bases). Trimming cost V 7 bases and J 5 bases, with 15 bases left between them. CDR1 MNHEY and CDR2 SVGAGI come from the germline V gene. The CDR3 runs 14 residues. CDR3 in DNA: TGTGCCAGCACTCCGGGACAACTTTATCAGCCCCAGCATTTT. Its protein is CASTPGQLYQPQHF.

The chain combines TRBV9 with TRBJ2-2; D is uncertain. Trimming stripped 4 bases from V and 3 bases from J, with 4 bases between. Germline V gene data show CDR1 as SGDLS and CDR2 as YYNGEE. This CDR3 region has 12 residues. The CDR3 region is CASSPDTGELFF. The CDR3 nucleotides read TGTGCCAGCAGCCCGGACACCGGGGAGCTGTTTTTT. The full variable domain, completed using reference TRBV9 and TRBJ2-2, is DSGVTQTPKHLITATGQRVTLRCSPRSGDLSVYWYQQSLDQGLQFLIQYYNGEERAKGNILERFSAQQFPDLHSELNLSSLELGDSALYFCASSPDTGELFFGEGSRLTVL.

This clone showed up just once. The chain links TRBV9 to TRBJ2-7; TRBD2 matches at 8 bases. The V and J ends lost 4 bases and 6 bases, in that order; junction bases with no gene match: 9. CDR1 and CDR2 from the germline V gene are SGDLS and YYNGEE. There are 14 residues in the CDR3. CDR3 nucleotide sequence: TGTGCCAGCAGCCGGGGGAGCGGGAGCGTCGAGCAGTACTTC. Its protein product is CASSRGSGSVEQYF.

This clone was picked up one time. This chain joins TRBV6-2 or TRBV6-3 and TRBJ2-7, with D possibly being TRBD2 (5 bases). The CDR3 is made up of 15 amino acids. V was clipped by 2 bases and J by 0 bases, with 11 bases between them. Germline CDR1 is MNHEY and CDR2 is SVGEGT. The CDR3 here is CASSYVSAGSYEQYF. CDR3 sequence (DNA): TGTGCCAGCAGTTACGTTTCCGCGGGCTCCTACGAGCAGTACTTC.